Shown below are 10 T cell receptor beta chains from a single sample sequenced in a study of cytomegalovirus exposure and HLA in healthy donors. PCR used 60 Vbeta primers and 13 Jbeta primers. Clones were read by immunoSEQ multiplex PCR, and TCRdb kept only the in-frame ones, dropping some. The data show some 150,000 clones, 80% seen once. The specimen was PBMCs. All receptors come from a man aged 25 to 40 in good health and CMV-seronegative.

Remarks on this clone: One junction end disagrees with the germline gene, perhaps due to a read error. The rearrangement links TRBV4-1 to TRBJ2-5, with D unclear. The CDR3 length is 14 residues. Germline assignment: CDR1 MGHRA and CDR2 YSYEKL. CDR3 residues: CASSKEARQETQYF. In DNA form, the CDR3 reads TGCGCCAGCAGCAAAGAGGCTCGACAAGAGACCCAGTACTTC.

V gene TRBV28 combines with J gene TRBJ2-1; 9 bases line up with TRBD1. Germline V gives CDR1 MDHEN, CDR2 SYDVKM. Trimming cost V 2 bases and J 6 bases; bases outside gene matches: 5. The CDR3 loop spans 15 amino acids. CDR3 bases: TGTGCCAGCAGTTTAATGACAGGGGGACTCAATGAGCAGTTCTTC. Translating it yields CASSLMTGGLNEQFF.

A note on this clone: At one end the junction does not follow the germline gene, possibly because of a read error. In nucleotides, the CDR3 is TGTGCCAGCAGACCTCTTCCGGGAGGCGGCTACCCCTTC. This encodes CASRPLPGGGYPF. This chain links TRBV6-5 with TRBJ1-2, with D uncertain. CDR3 length equals 13 residues. Germline CDR1 reads MNHEY; CDR2 reads SVGAGI.

V gene TRBV4-1 combines with J gene TRBJ1-2; D is unclear. The ends were cut back, 2 bases at V and 6 bases at J, with 16 bases in the middle. CDR1 is MGHRA and CDR2 is YSYEKL in the germline V gene. This CDR3 contains 15 residues. CDR3 protein: CASSQPMQPGDGYTF. The CDR3 DNA sequence: TGCGCCAGCAGCCAACCTATGCAACCGGGTGATGGCTACACCTTC.

Concerning this clone: The junction departs from the called germline gene at one end, perhaps through a read error. The chain uses TRBV7-9 and TRBJ1-2; D gene uncertain. CDR3 length equals 13 residues. Germline-derived CDR1 and CDR2 are SEHNR and FQNEAQ (reference sequence). CDR3 sequence reads: CASSPSSASTYPF. The CDR3 nucleotides are TGTGCCAGCAGCCCGAGTTCCGCTTCGACTTACCCCTTC.

The chain has TRBV30 and TRBJ1-2, with a weak D call TRBD1 (5 bases). The V end was cut by 0 bases, the J end by 5 bases, with 7 bases between. In germline, CDR1 is GTSNPN, CDR2 SVGIG (reference sequence). CDR3 length: 12 residues. The CDR3 bases are TGTGCCTGGAGTGTACAGGATTATGGCTACACCTTC. This translates into CAWSVQDYGYTF.

For this clone: Relative to the germline gene, one junction end is altered; a read error may explain this. The chain joins TRBV4-1 to TRBJ1-6; TRBD1 matches at 7 bases. This CDR3 region has 18 residues. CDR1 MGHRA and CDR2 YSYEKL come from the germline V gene. CDR3 in amino acids: CASSQVGLTGIYNSPLNF. Here the CDR3 DNA reads TGCGCCAGCAGCCAAGTGGGGTTGACAGGGATCTATAATTCACCCCTCAACTTT.

V and J are TRBV5-6 and TRBJ2-7; 9 nucleotides agree with TRBD2. Germline CDR1 reads SGHDT; CDR2 reads YYEEEE. The CDR3 sequence is 15 residues long. Trimming cost V 1 base and J 4 bases; bases outside gene matches: 6. The CDR3 spells CASSLSASGGYEQYF. The CDR3 coding sequence is TGTGCCAGCAGCTTGAGTGCCAGCGGGGGGTACGAGCAGTACTTC.

The gene calls are TRBV4-1 and TRBJ1-3, with TRBD1 identical over 10 bases. The CDR3 is made up of 17 amino acids. V lost 1 base and J lost 0; bases outside the gene matches: 3. Per the germline V gene, CDR1 is MGHRA and CDR2 is YSYEKL. The CDR3 DNA is TGCGCCAGCAGCCAAGCGGGACAGGGGTTCTCTGGAAACACCATATATTTT. It translates to CASSQAGQGFSGNTIYF.

The J gene is TRBJ2-5, the V gene TRBV19; D not certain. The DNA end lines up better with TRBJ2-7; the J call may be wrong. The length of the CDR3 is 13 residues. Germline CDR1 reads LNHDA; CDR2 reads SQIVND (reference sequence). DNA of the CDR3: TGTGCCGCAGGCCCAGGATCCGCCTACGAGCAGTACTTC. Its translation is CAAGPGSAYEQYF.